The 30 T cell receptor beta chains below come from one sample, sequenced in a study of vaccination and CD4 T cells after COVID-19. The antigens for these receptors are not known. As to treatment: roughly 10-day PBMC culture with coronavirus spike peptide pools or control peptides (ViraFEST assay). Researchers used the Oncomine TCR Beta short-read assay to sequence DNA from cultured CD4+ T cells. TCRdb itself ran the PCR reads through MiXCR, one entry per CDR3 protein. This table has about 23,000 distinct CDR3 sequences, under 45% appearing once. The specimen was CD4+ T cells from blood, cultured in vitro, collected before SARS-CoV-2 vaccination. Every receptor here comes from a human donor who received a COVID-19 vaccine.

The CDR3 region is CASSLGNSPSETQYF. The CDR3 coding sequence is TGTGCCAGCAGCTTGGGCAACTCCCCCTCCGAGACCCAGTACTTC. The chain carries TRBV11-3 and TRBJ2-5, with D unclear. Deletions cut 3 bases from V and 5 bases from J, with 16 bases between. The CDR3 runs 15 residues. Germline CDR1 SGHNT, CDR2 YENEEA.

This clonotype was seen only a few times. The chain recombines TRBV19 with TRBJ2-5; tentative D call: TRBD1 (6 bases). This CDR3 has 13 residues. Looked up from germline, CDR1 is LNHDA and CDR2 is SQIVND (reference sequence). Trimming took off 5 bases at V and 5 bases at J, with 12 bases between the two ends. DNA of the CDR3: TGTGCCAGTAGTGTACAGGGTCTGGAGACCCAGTACTTC. It yields the protein CASSVQGLETQYF.

This rearrangement joins TRBV19 to TRBJ2-7; D may be TRBD1 or TRBD2 (5 bases each). From germline, CDR1 is LNHDA and CDR2 SQIVND (reference sequence). CDR3 length: 14 amino acids. V was pared by 5 bases and J by 2 bases, with 13 bases between. Written as DNA, the CDR3 is TGTGCCAGTAGTTTCCGGGACGGAACCTACGAGCAGTACTTC. Its translation: CASSFRDGTYEQYF.

In its sample, this clonotype was seen a few times. V is TRBV19 and J is TRBJ1-2; a weak D match, TRBD1 (5 bases). CDR1 and CDR2 (germline): LNHDA, SQIVND (reference sequence). The V end lost 6 bases, the J end lost 5 bases, and 13 bases lay between the germline ends. This CDR3 spans 13 amino acids. The CDR3 DNA reads as TGTGCCAGTAGCTTAAGGGGAGGGTATGGCTACACCTTC. This gives the protein CASSLRGGYGYTF.

This clonotype appeared a single time. V gene TRBV24-1 combines with J gene TRBJ2-5, with a weak D call TRBD2 (5 bases). Trimming removed 4 bases from V and 2 bases from J, with 10 bases in between. Per germline, CDR1 KGHDR and CDR2 SFDVKD. This CDR3 spans 14 amino acids. The CDR3 reads CATSEESGQETQYF. CDR3 coding DNA: TGTGCCACCAGTGAGGAGTCGGGACAAGAGACCCAGTACTTC.

As concerns this clonotype: Germline is not matched at one junction end, which may reflect a read error. The chain has TRBV6-5 and TRBJ2-7; D ambiguous. The CDR3 is 14 residues long. Germline V CDR1 and CDR2: MNHEY, SVGAGI. CDR3 DNA: TGTGCCAGCAGTTACATCGACACCTCCTACGAGCAGTGCTTC. This gives the protein CASSYIDTSYEQCF.

The chain couples TRBV30 to TRBJ1-1, with D maybe TRBD1 (5 bases). The CDR3 loop spans 13 amino acids. Germline lookup yields CDR1 GTSNPN and CDR2 SVGIG (reference sequence). V was pared by 7 bases and J by 3 bases, with 15 bases between. The CDR3, as DNA: TGTGCCTTAGCTTTTTGGGGGGACACTGAAGCTTTCTTT. This translates into CALAFWGDTEAFF.

The chain links TRBV20-1 to TRBJ1-1, with unresolved D. There are 13 residues in the CDR3. In germline, CDR1 is DFQATT, CDR2 SNEGSKA (reference sequence). The CDR3 DNA follows: TGCAATACTAAACGGGGTATTAACACTGAAGCTTTCTTT. Translating gives CNTKRGINTEAFF.

The sample holds a few counts of this clonotype. This chain uses TRBV7-2 with TRBJ1-2; no clear D gene. Germline V gene sequence: CDR1 SGHTA, CDR2 FQGNSA. V was pared by 2 bases and J by 4 bases, with 11 bases between. The CDR3 sequence is 14 residues long. CDR3 sequence reads: CASSLRSRSYGYTF. DNA for the CDR3: TGTGCCAGCAGCTTACGTTCACGGAGCTATGGCTACACCTTC.

This clonotype was seen a handful of times. This chain connects TRBV20-1 to TRBJ2-5, with 8 positions matching TRBD1. With 5 bases clipped from V and 5 bases from J, the junction kept 10 bases outside the gene matches. CDR3 length equals 14 residues. Germline-derived CDR1 and CDR2 are DFQATT and SNEGSKA (reference sequence). The CDR3 DNA is TGCAGTGCTCCTCCGGGACAGGCTTTGGAGACCCAGTACTTC. Encoded protein: CSAPPGQALETQYF.

The gene calls are TRBV12-3 or TRBV12-4 and TRBJ2-5, with 8 bases lining up with TRBD1. The CDR3 extends over 16 amino acids. The V gene end was trimmed by 8 bases and the J gene end by 3 bases; junction bases not matched to a gene: 14. As DNA, the CDR3 is TGTGCCAGCGGAGAAGAGGACAGGGAAGGGGAAGAGACCCAGTACTTC. Encoded protein: CASGEEDREGEETQYF.

CDR3: CSARDGGSGYEQYF. In nucleotides, the CDR3 is TGCAGTGCTAGAGACGGAGGGTCGGGTTACGAGCAGTACTTC. The J gene is TRBJ2-7, the V gene TRBV20-1; D possibly corresponds to TRBD2 (6 bases). Germline V gives CDR1 DFQATT, CDR2 SNEGSKA (reference sequence). The length of the CDR3 is 14 residues. Trimming took off 0 bases at V and 4 bases at J, with 13 bases between the two ends.

J is TRBJ2-3 and V is TRBV12-3 or TRBV12-4, with D uncertain. This CDR3 has 16 residues. V was clipped by 5 bases and J by 0 bases, with 15 bases between them. CDR3 sequence reads: CASSRRQALSTDTQYF. DNA for the CDR3: TGTGCCAGCAGTCGAAGGCAGGCCCTTAGCACAGATACGCAGTATTTT.

The rearrangement uses TRBV12-5 and TRBJ2-7; TRBD2 aligns across 12 bases. CDR3 length: 17 residues. CDR1 and CDR2 (germline): LGHNT, FRNRAP. V lost 1 base, J lost 0 bases, and 4 bases stayed unmatched. Here the CDR3 DNA reads TGTGCTAGTGGTTTGGCTAGCGGGGGGGCTACCTCCTACGAGCAGTACTTC. Protein: CASGLASGGATSYEQYF.

This clonotype was seen a few times. One end of the junction varies from germline; a read error may be responsible. V gene TRBV15 combines with J gene TRBJ1-1; D unclear. The CDR3 has 16 residues. Germline V gene data show CDR1 as LNHNV and CDR2 as YYDKDF (reference sequence). The CDR3 sequence: CATSRDPGSWNAEAFF. In nucleotides, the CDR3 is TGTGCCACCAGCAGAGATCCTGGCAGCTGGAACGCTGAAGCTTTCTTT.

This clonotype has more than one count but fewer than ten. The chain links TRBV20-1 to TRBJ1-1, with a tentative D call TRBD1 (5 bases). The V end lost 3 bases, the J end lost 0 bases, and 17 bases lay between the germline ends. CDR1 is DFQATT, CDR2 SNEGSKA, per germline (reference sequence). The CDR3 loop spans 16 amino acids. The CDR3 DNA is TGCAGTGCTAGTACAGTAAGCACAGGACTGAACACTGAAGCTTTCTTT. Translated, it gives CSASTVSTGLNTEAFF.

V gene TRBV20-1 combines with J gene TRBJ2-4; perhaps TRBD1 as D (5 bases). Germline CDR1 DFQATT, CDR2 SNEGSKA (reference sequence). The CDR3 totals 15 residues. V gave up 0 bases and J gave up 3 bases, with 12 bases separating them. CDR3 protein: CSARDVRGSKNIQYF. CDR3 bases: TGCAGTGCTAGAGACGTAAGGGGCAGCAAAAACATTCAGTACTTC.

The chain joins TRBV5-1 to TRBJ2-3; 9 nucleotides match TRBD2. CDR3 length: 13 residues. Germline lookup yields CDR1 SGHRS and CDR2 YFSETQ. Germline trimming cut 3 bases from V and 8 bases from J; bases unmatched to any gene: 4. CDR3 sequence reads: CASSSRLAATQYF. CDR3 sequence (DNA): TGCGCCAGCAGCTCTCGACTAGCGGCTACGCAGTATTTT.

This clonotype was recorded a few times. The rearrangement links TRBV4-2 to TRBJ1-5; D gene unclear. Germline loops: CDR1 LGHNA, CDR2 YNFKEQ. V was shortened by 0 bases and J by 0 bases, with 15 bases between the two germline ends. The CDR3 runs 18 residues. The CDR3 region is CASSQDSGDTGSNQPQHF. CDR3 coding DNA: TGTGCCAGCAGCCAAGATTCCGGGGATACCGGTAGCAATCAGCCCCAGCATTTT.

V is TRBV10-3 and J is TRBJ2-7; 11 positions match TRBD1. The CDR3 runs 15 residues. Losses at the gene ends were 3 bases for V and 4 bases for J; bases not matched to a gene: 5. In germline, CDR1 is ENHRY, CDR2 SYGVKD. In DNA, the CDR3 is TGTGCCATCAGTGATGTAGGACAGGGGGCGTACGAGCAGTACTTC. It translates to CAISDVGQGAYEQYF.

The rearrangement joins TRBV11-3 to TRBJ2-7; 9 nucleotides align to TRBD2. Germline V CDR1 and CDR2: SGHNT, YENEEA. The CDR3 is 16 amino acids. Unmatched junction bases numbered 11, after V lost 5 bases and J lost 3 bases. CDR3 protein: CASSQIFGLASYEQYF. The CDR3 DNA reads as TGTGCCAGCAGCCAGATTTTCGGACTAGCGAGCTACGAGCAGTACTTC. Full variable domain (remainder filled in from reference TRBV11-3 and TRBJ2-7): EAGVVQSPRYKIIEKKQPVAFWCNPISGHNTLYWYLQNLGQGPELLIRYENEEAVDDSQLPKDRFSAERLKGVDSTLKIQPAELGDSAVYLCASSQIFGLASYEQYFGPGTRLTVT.

This sequence joins TRBV7-8 and TRBJ2-1, with 7 bases fitting TRBD2. The trim removed 5 bases at V and 8 bases at J, leaving 18 bases unmatched. In germline, CDR1 is SGHVS, CDR2 FQNEAQ. The CDR3 is 17 residues long. DNA for the CDR3: TGTGCCAGCAGCCTCCCGAGGCTAGCCCGGGCGGGGGATGAGCAGTTCTTC. This encodes CASSLPRLARAGDEQFF.

The rearrangement joins TRBV2 to TRBJ1-2; D unclear. Trimming pared 5 bases from V and 7 bases from J, leaving 8 bases between. Germline-derived CDR1 and CDR2 are SNHLY and FYNNEI. The CDR3 covers 11 residues. The DNA for the CDR3 is TGTGCCAGCAGTACGACGGGTGGCTACACCTTC. Protein sequence: CASSTTGGYTF.

The chain joins TRBV2 to TRBJ2-4, with a possible D match to TRBD2 (5 bases). The CDR3 runs 15 residues. Per germline, CDR1 SNHLY and CDR2 FYNNEI. Deletions cut 4 bases from V and 0 bases from J, with 10 bases between. CDR3 DNA: TGTGCCAGCAGTGCCGGGGAACTAGCCAAAAACATTCAGTACTTC. It translates to CASSAGELAKNIQYF.

The V and J genes are TRBV5-1 and TRBJ1-2; D unclear. V was pared by 0 bases and J by 5 bases, with 14 bases between. Germline V lookup: CDR1 SGHRS, CDR2 YFSETQ. This CDR3 spans 15 amino acids. CDR3: CASSLGAGLVYGYTF. In nucleotides, the CDR3 is TGCGCCAGCAGCTTGGGGGCAGGTCTTGTGTATGGCTACACCTTC.

The chain couples TRBV20-1 to TRBJ1-2; TRBD1 matches at 9 bases. CDR1 DFQATT and CDR2 SNEGSKA come from the germline V gene (reference sequence). V lost 6 bases, J lost 3 bases, and 8 bases stayed unmatched. The CDR3 is made up of 14 amino acids. In DNA form, the CDR3 reads TGCAGTGCCCGTACAGGGGGCGGGCACTATGGCTACACCTTC. Protein sequence: CSARTGGGHYGYTF.

The chain combines TRBV19 with TRBJ1-5; weak D call: TRBD1 (6 bases). Between the trimmed V and J ends, which lost 2 bases and 5 bases, there was a span of 16 bases. Germline values: CDR1 LNHDA, CDR2 SQIVND (reference sequence). The length of the CDR3 is 16 residues. The CDR3 is CASSIKGGGPDQPQHF. In DNA form, the CDR3 reads TGTGCCAGTAGTATAAAGGGGGGGGGGCCGGATCAGCCCCAGCATTTT. The full variable domain, completed using reference TRBV19 and TRBJ1-5, is DGGITQSPKYLFRKEGQNVTLSCEQNLNHDAMYWYRQDPGQGLRLIYYSQIVNDFQKGDIAEGYSVSREKKESFPLTVTSAQKNPTAFYLCASSIKGGGPDQPQHFGDGTRLSIL.

This clonotype was counted between two and nine times. The gene calls are TRBV27 and TRBJ2-3, with 10 positions matching TRBD2. The V and J ends lost 2 bases and 1 base, in that order; junction bases with no gene match: 6. CDR1 and CDR2 from the germline V gene are MNHEY and SMNVEV (reference sequence). CDR3 size: 17 residues. CDR3 protein: CASSLTPTSGGTDTQYF. In nucleotides, the CDR3 is TGTGCCAGCAGTTTAACCCCCACTAGCGGGGGCACAGATACGCAGTATTTT.

This clonotype was observed a few times. This chain connects TRBV11-3 to TRBJ2-1; D remains ambiguous. Germline V gene sequence: CDR1 SGHNT, CDR2 YENEEA. V was clipped by 0 bases and J by 4 bases, with 7 bases between them. The CDR3 totals 14 residues. The CDR3 DNA follows: TGTGCCAGCAGCTTAGATGGGCTATACAATGAGCAGTTCTTC. Its protein product is CASSLDGLYNEQFF.

The V and J genes are TRBV24-1 and TRBJ2-2; TRBD1 aligns across 10 bases. This CDR3 has 15 amino acids. Trimming removed 7 bases from V and 7 bases from J; junction bases left unmatched: 8. Germline CDR1 is KGHDR and CDR2 is SFDVKD. Written as DNA, the CDR3 is TGTGCCACCAGCGGGACAGGGGCGTCGATCGGGGAGCTGTTTTTT. This gives the protein CATSGTGASIGELFF.